Detailed here is one T cell receptor beta chain. This clonotype was seen repeatedly, ten times or more. Its cognate antigen has yet to be identified. No quality values exist for individual bases; no much larger clone is one base distant. Libraries were prepared through multiplex PCR. The data were produced on an Illumina HiSeq 4000. To build TCR beta libraries, CDR3 regions were amplified by Arm-PCR using iRepertoire HTBI primers. Before sequencing, the PCR products went through gel purification. The source study handled its data this way. Gene usage analysis of CDR3 amino acid clonotypes relied on the roughly 58 TRBV and about 15 TRBJ segments identified across samples. Filtered high-quality paired reads were merged into contigs using COPE and FqMerger. BLAST was used to align contigs to IMGT TRBV, TRBD and TRBJ reference genes, with CDR3 defined following IMGT. Any clonotype with a frequency above 0.1% was counted as a highly expanded clone. Shannon entropy served as the measure of repertoire diversity, while the Gini coefficient captured V-J evenness. Public clonotypes were defined as clonotypes shared by more than one individual. TCRdb reworked the public reads: Q25 trimming with fastp, MiXCR clone assembly, productive beta chains retained. Entries that share a CDR3 protein sequence are merged under the most common genes and DNA. TCRdb, not the original authors, processed these V and J calls. The sample table records about 620,000 distinct CDR3 sequences; 15% to 20% of these occur just once. The ten largest clones capture about 17% of the sample.

The sample's time point label, decoded: newly diagnosed GD, antithyroid drugs for less than 3 months. For both TCR sequencing and RNA sequencing, RNA was extracted from PBMCs using TRIzol. The diagnosis of Graves' disease followed American Thyroid Association guidelines. Patients for the study were recruited at an endocrinology department in Xi'an, China. Each patient gave approximately 8.8 milliliters of peripheral blood, collected in an EDTA anticoagulant tube. Ficoll Paque Plus density gradient separation was used to isolate PBMCs, and no further T cell sorting was done. An Agilent 2100 Bioanalyzer and agarose gel were used to check RNA quality, and a NanoDrop 2000 was used to measure RNA concentration. These data come from a study of regulatory T cells in long-lasting Graves disease (dated by TCRdb to the early 2020s). As for the study more broadly: In the newly diagnosed Graves' disease group, patients had been taking antithyroid drugs for less than 3 months. Peripheral blood TCR sequencing and RNA sequencing compared persistent Graves' disease patients with newly diagnosed Graves' disease patients. The study took place in China and was registered as a clinical trial. A total of some 35 samples underwent TCR sequencing: roughly 13 from persistent and around 20 from newly diagnosed Graves' disease patients.

What the study reported, not specific to this receptor: As a limitation, the authors acknowledged that the small sample size may reduce accuracy. Preferential use of TRBV28, TRBJ1-2 and TRBJ2-5 was observed in persistent disease, whereas TRBV20-1 and TRBJ2-1 were favored in newly diagnosed disease. A larger number of public clonotypes was shared among persistent patients (over 2,500) than among newly diagnosed patients (approximately 1,000). Persistent Graves' disease patients showed lower TCR Shannon entropy and fewer highly expanded clones than newly diagnosed patients, suggesting clonal expansion. Sequencing and analysis were limited to the TCR beta chain. The study examined only peripheral blood because the primary lesion, thyroid tissue, could not be accessed.

The V end loses 3 bases and the J end loses 4 bases, and a stretch of 13 bases separates them. From its cysteine to its phenylalanine, the CDR3 spans 15 amino acids. The read is trimmed to its CDR3 DNA, 45 bases read in frame from base 1. CDR1 MDHEN and CDR2 SYDVKM were looked up in the germline V gene. These same data were also listed under a study on T cells in Graves' hyperthyroidism and ophthalmopathy. Per that second paper: A patient counted as having stable Graves' hyperthyroidism if no progression to ophthalmopathy occurred over 18 months of follow-up. Hyperthyroidism patients were aged 18 to 65 years and newly diagnosed, with disease duration of less than 2 months. The study excluded patients with uncontrolled infections, other autoimmune diseases, pregnancy or lactation. Clinical symptoms, serum thyroxine and TRAb, thyroid ultrasound, and orbital computed tomography formed the basis for the diagnoses. A first-round RT-PCR of the TCR CDR3 used the HTBI primer set with the Qiagen OneStep RT-PCR kit. Blood samples also contained most of the expanded thyroid clonotypes (frequency above 0.001), which suggests that blood repertoires may reflect thyroid immune responses. A model built on a 13 V-J signature distinguished ophthalmopathy from stable hyperthyroidism, reaching roughly 88% sensitivity and around 82% specificity in cross-validation and 80%/75% in testing. In validation, progression to ophthalmopathy was predicted by the model with approximately 67% sensitivity and approximately 78% specificity, a median of about 6.4 months before onset. To identify distinguishing TCR V-J signatures, a discovery cohort of roughly 100 patients was used, comprising approximately 40 with Graves' ophthalmopathy and approximately 58 with stable Graves' hyperthyroidism. An independent validation cohort of some 18 hyperthyroidism patients and roughly 16 patients who later progressed to ophthalmopathy tested prospective prediction of ophthalmopathy. The 100 discovery patients were randomly split 7:3 into training and test sets. The study also compared thyroid tissue and blood T-cell repertoires from several Graves' hyperthyroidism patients. After sampling, hyperthyroidism patients received methimazole starting at 30 mg daily, and ophthalmopathy patients received high-dose intravenous methylprednisolone. The libraries were constructed in a second round of multiplex PCR and then size-selected and purified. Sequencing of the libraries was done on an Illumina HiSeq2000 using paired-end 100 bp reads. SOAPnuke was used to process the raw data, removing reads that contained adapters or uncalled bases, had a mean Phred below 15, or lacked an exact match to the constant primer or identifier. COPE v1.2.5 was used to merge the high-quality paired reads, and each unique nucleotide sequence was defined as a clonotype. Clonotypes were aligned to IMGT TRBV, TRBD and TRBJ reference segments using MiTCR v1.1. Only V-J combinations with frequency above 0.0001, covering approximately 99% of repertoires, were analysed. A TCS score was defined as the ratio of F50 (clonal expansion) to E x V (chaos), with BLOSUM62-based TCRdist applied between CDR3 peptides within each V-J. Welch's t-statistics and random forest reduced several hundred V-J features to some 14, which were used in a naive Bayes classifier (R e1071). No statistical method was used to fix the sample size in advance, and group allocation was not hidden from the investigators. TCR Vbeta CDR3 sequencing of approximately 140 peripheral blood samples (fewer than 45 ophthalmopathy, under 80 hyperthyroidism and around 17 progressor patients) is reported in the paper.

The receptor's source is a woman in her 30s with Graves disease. Donor details come from another sample of the same person, matched by shared clones. Sequenced here: peripheral blood mononuclear cells (PBMCs), sampled at new diagnosis, from a patient treated with antithyroid drugs. The sequence is built from TRBV28 and TRBJ1-5, with TRBD1 perhaps the D gene, on 5 matching bases. The base sequence is TGTGCCAGCAGTTTTCCAGGGTCAGGAAATCAGCCCCAGCATTTT. The resulting protein is CASSFPGSGNQPQHF.